Below, 25 T cell receptor beta chains from the same sample are listed, as sequenced in a study of response to subunit inactivated influenza vaccine. One entry per CDR3 protein, called by TCRdb with MiXCR from the RT-PCR reads. The repertoire holds about 530,000 distinct CDR3 sequences, with 12% as singletons. The sample consisted of PBMCs from blood, taken on the day of vaccination. The receptors here all came from a man over 45 who received an inactivated influenza vaccine.

The table lists this clonotype with a few counts. V usage is TRBV12-3 or TRBV12-4 and J usage is TRBJ2-7; tentatively, D is TRBD2 (5 bases). The CDR3 spans 15 residues. V lost 3 bases and J 3 bases, leaving 15 bases between the germline ends. The CDR3 nucleotides read TGTGCCAGCAGTTTCATAATTGGAGGATTCTACGAGCAGTACTTC. Its translation: CASSFIIGGFYEQYF.

This clonotype has only a few counts. The gene calls are TRBV5-1 and TRBJ2-6, with a possible D match to TRBD1 (6 bases). Germline V CDR1 and CDR2: SGHRS, YFSETQ. V lost 2 bases to trimming and J lost 0 bases, with 15 bases between them. The length of the CDR3 is 18 residues. CDR3 sequence reads: CASSLEGVRTSGANVLTF. CDR3 DNA sequence: TGCGCCAGCAGCTTAGAGGGGGTCCGAACCTCTGGGGCCAACGTCCTGACTTTC.

In its sample, this clonotype was seen a few times. The V call is TRBV4-2, the J call TRBJ1-3, with unresolved D. CDR1 is LGHNA, CDR2 YNFKEQ, per germline. Trimming shortened V by 0 bases and J by 2 bases, and 5 bases separated the two germline ends. CDR3 length equals 14 residues. The CDR3 loop reads CASSQEQTGNTIYF. The CDR3 DNA reads as TGTGCCAGCAGCCAAGAACAAACTGGAAACACCATATATTTT.

The chain employs TRBV6-1 and TRBJ2-7; 7 nucleotides agree with TRBD1. Germline CDR1 reads MNHNS; CDR2 reads SASEGT. Unmatched junction bases numbered 4, after V lost 6 bases and J lost 2 bases. CDR3 size: 13 residues. The CDR3 protein is CASRTGQTYEQYF. CDR3 coding DNA: TGTGCCAGCAGAACGGGACAGACCTACGAGCAGTACTTC.

The chain is built from TRBV7-2 and TRBJ2-7; D call uncertain. This CDR3 is built from 15 residues. CDR1 is SGHTA and CDR2 is FQGNSA in the germline V gene. Trimming took off 5 bases at V and 2 bases at J, with 16 bases between the two ends. As DNA, the CDR3 is TGTGCCAGCAGCCCCTCCGGTTTTCGGGCCTACGAGCAGTACTTC. Amino acid sequence: CASSPSGFRAYEQYF. Together with reference TRBV7-2 and TRBJ2-7, the CDR3 gives the full variable domain: GAGVSQSPSNKVTEKGKDVELRCDPISGHTALYWYRQSLGQGLEFLIYFQGNSAPDKSGLPSDRFSAERTGGSVSTLTIQRTQQEDSAVYLCASSPSGFRAYEQYFGPGTRLTVT.

The table lists this clonotype with a few counts. CDR3 sequence reads: CASTRRGGRGSPLHF. CDR3 nucleotide sequence: TGTGCCAGCACCCGGAGGGGCGGCAGGGGGTCACCCCTCCACTTT. The chain has TRBV28 and TRBJ1-6, with TRBD1 matching 7 bases. The CDR3 sequence is 15 residues long. CDR1 and CDR2 from the germline V gene are MDHEN and SYDVKM. V gave up 7 bases and J gave up 10 bases; unmatched junction bases: 13.

The chain links TRBV11-1 to TRBJ2-1, with a tentative D call TRBD2 (6 bases). The CDR3 has 14 amino acids. V gave up 1 base and J gave up 5 bases, with 9 bases separating them. The germline V gene encodes CDR1 SGHAT and CDR2 FQDESV (reference sequence). The CDR3 region is CASSLVRGNNEQFF. DNA for the CDR3: TGTGCCAGCAGCTTAGTTCGGGGGAACAATGAGCAGTTCTTC.

This clonotype has a handful of counts. This chain links TRBV5-1 with TRBJ2-5; D may be TRBD1 or TRBD2 (5 bases each). Between the trimmed V and J ends, which lost 0 bases and 5 bases, there was a span of 11 bases. Germline CDR1 and CDR2: SGHRS and YFSETQ. This CDR3 comprises 14 residues. Here the CDR3 reads CASSLARGAETQYF. CDR3 bases: TGCGCCAGCAGCTTGGCCCGAGGGGCGGAGACCCAGTACTTC.

This clonotype was detected ten times or more. This chain joins TRBV11-2 and TRBJ2-2; TRBD2 matches at 7 bases. CDR1 and CDR2 (germline): SGHAT, FQNNGV. Trimming took 1 base from V and 6 from J; bases not matched to a gene: 2. CDR3 length: 14 residues. The CDR3 region has the DNA TGTGCCAGCAGCTTAGGGCTAGCGGCCGGGGAGCTGTTTTTT. Translation gives CASSLGLAAGELFF. Full variable domain (remainder filled in from reference TRBV11-2 and TRBJ2-2): EAGVAQSPRYKIIEKRQSVAFWCNPISGHATLYWYQQILGQGPKLLIQFQNNGVVDDSQLPKDRFSAERLKGVDSTLKIQPAKLEDSAVYLCASSLGLAAGELFFGEGSRLTVL.

The chain carries TRBV5-4 and TRBJ2-5; no clear D gene. Trimming took off 2 bases at V and 2 bases at J, with 10 bases between the two ends. CDR1 is SGHNT and CDR2 is YYREEE in the germline V gene (reference sequence). The CDR3 has 14 residues. The CDR3 DNA follows: TGTGCCAGCAGCTTCGGCGTTGATCAAGAGACCCAGTACTTC. Translation gives CASSFGVDQETQYF.

CDR3 in amino acids: CASSYGQGNQETQYF. CDR3 bases: TGTGCCAGCAGTTACGGCCAGGGGAACCAAGAGACCCAGTACTTC. This chain links TRBV6-5 with TRBJ2-5; the D gene is possibly TRBD1 (6 bases). The CDR3 consists of 15 residues. Trimming pared 2 bases from V and 0 bases from J, leaving 10 bases between. Germline CDR1 and CDR2: MNHEY and SVGAGI.

V is TRBV7-2 and J is TRBJ2-3; maybe TRBD1 (6 bases). From germline, CDR1 is SGHTA and CDR2 FQGNSA. Trimming took 5 bases from V and 5 from J, leaving 14 bases between them. The CDR3 loop spans 14 amino acids. CDR3 residues: CASSGQHGGDTQYF. In nucleotides, the CDR3 is TGTGCCAGCAGCGGACAGCACGGCGGAGATACGCAGTATTTT.

V gene TRBV5-5 combines with J gene TRBJ2-5; weak D call: TRBD1 (6 bases). Germline lookup yields CDR1 SGHKS and CDR2 YYEKEE (reference sequence). Trimming removed 1 base from V and 0 bases from J, with 13 bases in between. The CDR3 sequence is 16 residues long. CDR3 amino acids: CASSLRTDLYQETQYF. The CDR3 DNA is TGTGCCAGCAGCTTGAGGACAGATTTATACCAAGAGACCCAGTACTTC.

This clonotype was seen only a few times. The genes are TRBV28 and TRBJ1-3; no clear D gene. The CDR3 is 15 amino acids. CDR1 is MDHEN, CDR2 SYDVKM, per germline. The V and J ends lost 3 bases and 4 bases respectively, with 13 bases between them. The CDR3 region has the DNA TGTGCCAGCAGTTTCGCTAGGACGGTCGGAAACACCATATATTTT. Protein: CASSFARTVGNTIYF.

Only a few counts were recorded for this clonotype. The V call is TRBV12-3 or TRBV12-4, the J call TRBJ2-7; D gene unclear. Trimming removed 11 bases from V and 7 bases from J, with 24 bases in between. The CDR3 consists of 14 residues. The CDR3 sequence is CAFPGEFRPNEQYF. CDR3 nucleotide sequence: TGTGCCTTCCCTGGCGAGTTCCGACCTAATGAGCAGTACTTC.

This chain joins TRBV2 and TRBJ2-5; 12 bases line up with TRBD1. The CDR3 covers 14 residues. Trimming at V came to 6 bases and at J to 5 bases, leaving 4 bases not matched to a gene. Germline lookup yields CDR1 SNHLY and CDR2 FYNNEI. The CDR3 loop reads CASRGTGGWETQYF. The CDR3 DNA follows: TGTGCCAGCAGGGGGACAGGGGGCTGGGAGACCCAGTACTTC.

The chain carries TRBV14 and TRBJ2-7; possible D gene TRBD1, 8 bases. This CDR3 spans 15 amino acids. V was pared by 3 bases and J by 6 bases, with 18 bases between. From germline, CDR1 is SGHDN and CDR2 FVKESK. CDR3 region: CASSHIRTGRGEQYF. CDR3 nucleotide sequence: TGTGCCAGCAGCCATATTCGGACAGGGAGGGGCGAGCAGTACTTC.

This clonotype was recorded a few times. The V gene is TRBV5-1, the J gene TRBJ2-1; 12 nucleotides agree with TRBD2. With 1 base clipped from V and 8 bases from J, the junction kept 4 bases outside the gene matches. Germline V lookup: CDR1 SGHRS, CDR2 YFSETQ. The CDR3 is 15 amino acids. The CDR3 loop reads CASSLLAGGQDEQFF. The CDR3 DNA reads as TGCGCCAGCAGCTTGCTAGCGGGAGGGCAAGATGAGCAGTTCTTC.

The sample holds a few counts of this clonotype. The V and J genes are TRBV18 and TRBJ2-1; possible D gene TRBD2, 6 bases. The germline V gene encodes CDR1 KGHSH and CDR2 LQKENI. The CDR3 sequence is 19 residues long. V was cut by 6 bases and J by 4 bases, with 28 bases left in between. The CDR3 sequence is CASSGGTPGHGTWYNEQFF. The CDR3, as DNA: TGTGCCAGCTCGGGTGGGACTCCGGGGCATGGTACGTGGTACAATGAGCAGTTCTTC.

This sequence joins TRBV7-9 and TRBJ2-1; 8 bases are shared with TRBD2. CDR3 length: 14 residues. Germline V gene data show CDR1 as SEHNR and CDR2 as FQNEAQ (reference sequence). With 1 base clipped from V and 11 bases from J, the junction kept 7 bases outside the gene matches. This CDR3 is CASSLGTSRQQQFF. The CDR3 DNA reads as TGTGCCAGCAGCTTAGGGACTAGCCGACAACAGCAGTTCTTC.

This clonotype has just a few counts. This chain joins TRBV6-1 and TRBJ2-5; 7 bases fit TRBD1. J was trimmed by 0 bases and V by 0 bases; bases with no gene match: 1. The CDR3 spans 15 residues. Germline V gene data show CDR1 as MNHNS and CDR2 as SASEGT. Here the CDR3 DNA reads TGTGCCAGCAGTGAAGCGACAGGGAACCAAGAGACCCAGTACTTC. Residues: CASSEATGNQETQYF.

V gene TRBV5-1 combines with J gene TRBJ2-3, with a possible D match to TRBD2 (6 bases). Germline lookup yields CDR1 SGHRS and CDR2 YFSETQ. Trimming took off 4 bases at V and 9 bases at J, with 15 bases between the two ends. The CDR3 runs to 13 residues. Here the CDR3 DNA reads TGCGCCAGCAGCGGTGGGACGCGGGGAACGCAGTATTTT. Its translation: CASSGGTRGTQYF.

This clonotype occurred a few times. The V and J genes are TRBV15 and TRBJ2-7, with D tentatively TRBD2 (6 bases). From germline, CDR1 is LNHNV and CDR2 YYDKDF (reference sequence). V shed 7 bases and J shed 7 bases, with 20 bases lying between them. This CDR3 spans 14 amino acids. The CDR3 region is CATKGRFLSEEQYF. The DNA for the CDR3 is TGTGCCACCAAAGGGAGGTTTCTCTCAGAGGAGCAGTACTTC.

This clonotype came up many times. The V gene is TRBV12-3 or TRBV12-4, the J gene TRBJ2-5; 8 bases agree with TRBD1. The CDR3 loop spans 15 amino acids. Losses at the gene ends were 4 bases for V and 1 base for J; bases not matched to a gene: 5. CDR3 sequence reads: CASSSGQGVQETQYF. The DNA for the CDR3 is TGTGCCAGCAGTTCCGGACAGGGAGTCCAAGAGACCCAGTACTTC.

The chain employs TRBV20-1 and TRBJ1-1; D is ambiguous. This CDR3 contains 15 residues. Per germline, CDR1 DFQATT and CDR2 SNEGSKA (reference sequence). The V end was cut by 0 bases, the J end by 1 base, with 12 bases between. The CDR3 bases are TGCAGTGCTAGAGATCTACGACGGACGAACACTGAAGCTTTCTTT. It yields the protein CSARDLRRTNTEAFF.